A single sample is the source of the 25 T cell receptor beta chains below, sequenced in a study of naive and memory T cell subsets (dated by TCRdb to 2015 to 2018). The investigation overall reported the following: A few larger clonotypes were present in naive repertoires, especially CD8 naive repertoires, and these clonotypes were possibly memory cells re-expressing CD45RA.

These TCRs' antigens remain unknown. Library preparation employed UMI-ligation and nested PCR. The instrument was an Illumina MiSeq. The beta constant-region primer consisted of an equimolar mixture of two oligonucleotides that together covered TRBC1 and TRBC2. Four rounds of PCR were used to amplify ligated cDNA, with nested alpha and beta constant-region primers being used together with the SP2 primer. TCRdb reprocessing: public reads trimmed at Q25 with fastp, clones called with MiXCR, in-frame beta chains kept. For every CDR3 protein sequence, its rows merge into one entry that carries the most common genes and DNA. The sample has about 160,000 distinct CDR3 sequences on record, under 25% of them singletons. Over 0.09% of the sample is held by the ten biggest clonotypes. Sample: naive CD4+ T cells from blood. According to the study, the label for this sample's cell subset or site signals: naive T cells, CD45RA high CD27+. The receptors shown here come from a human donor in good health.

This clonotype was seen just once. The CDR3 nucleotides are TGTGCCAGCAGCAGACGGACAGGTGAGGCTGAAGCTTTCTTT. As protein: CASSRRTGEAEAFF. The rearrangement joins TRBV11-2 to TRBJ1-1; the match to TRBD1 covers 7 bases. The CDR3 is 14 residues long. Per germline, CDR1 SGHAT and CDR2 FQNNGV. The V and J ends lost 5 bases and 6 bases, in that order; junction bases with no gene match: 9.

The chain combines TRBV18 with TRBJ1-1, with D possibly matching TRBD1 (6 bases). Trimming took off 3 bases at V and 0 bases at J, with 11 bases between the two ends. Looked up from germline, CDR1 is KGHSH and CDR2 is LQKENI. The CDR3 has 15 residues. The CDR3 loop is CASSPSGTMNTEAFF. CDR3 DNA: TGTGCCAGCTCACCGTCCGGGACAATGAACACTGAAGCTTTCTTT. Combining the CDR3 with reference TRBV18 and TRBJ1-1 gives the whole variable domain NAGVMQNPRHLVRRRGQEARLRCSPMKGHSHVYWYRQLPEEGLKFMVYLQKENIIDESGMPKERFSAEFPKEGPSILRIQQVVRGDSAAYFCASSPSGTMNTEAFFGQGTRLTVV.

The chain links TRBV10-1 to TRBJ2-3; 12 nucleotides align to TRBD2. V shed 4 bases, J shed 2 bases, and the junction held 4 bases outside the gene matches. The germline V gene has CDR1 WNHNN and CDR2 SYGVQD (reference sequence). There are 16 residues in the CDR3. CDR3 amino acids: CASSGGLAGLTDTQYF. The DNA of the CDR3 is TGCGCCAGCAGTGGGGGACTAGCGGGCCTCACAGATACGCAGTATTTT.

The chain employs TRBV3-1 and TRBJ2-7; TRBD2 aligns across 7 bases. The CDR3 extends over 18 amino acids. V lost 0 bases and J lost 5; bases outside the gene matches: 16. Germline CDR1 and CDR2: LGHDT and YNNKEL (reference sequence). CDR3 DNA sequence: TGTGCCAGCAGCCAAGATCCGCTTATTAGCGGGTTTACCAACGAGCAGTACTTC. This codes for CASSQDPLISGFTNEQYF.

In the case of this clonotype: One junction end does not reproduce the germline sequence, and a read error may be involved. The rearrangement uses TRBV5-1 and TRBJ1-2; D is unclear. Germline V lookup: CDR1 SGHRS, CDR2 YFSETQ. CDR3 length equals 17 residues. The CDR3 DNA reads as TGCGTCAGCAACCCCCAGTATAGGCCGGGAACTAACTATGGCTACACCTTC. Protein product: CVSNPQYRPGTNYGYTF. The full variable domain, rest sourced from reference TRBV5-1 and TRBJ1-2, is KAGVTQTPRYLIKTRGQQVTLSCSPISGHRSVSWYQQTPGQGLQFLFEYFSETQRNKGNFPGRFSGRQFSNSRSEMNVSTLELGDSALYLCVSNPQYRPGTNYGYTFGSGTRLTVV.

The V gene is TRBV28, the J gene TRBJ2-7; TRBD2 matches 8 bases. Germline V gene data show CDR1 as MDHEN and CDR2 as SYDVKM. The CDR3 loop spans 14 amino acids. V was pared by 2 bases and J by 7 bases, with 7 bases of the junction left unmatched. CDR3 DNA sequence: TGTGCCAGCAGTTTAGTCGCGGGAGGCTCGGAGCAGTACTTC. Translating gives CASSLVAGGSEQYF. Together with reference TRBV28 and TRBJ2-7, the CDR3 gives the full variable domain: DVKVTQSSRYLVKRTGEKVFLECVQDMDHENMFWYRQDPGLGLRLIYFSYDVKMKEKGDIPEGYSVSREKKERFSLILESASTNQTSMYLCASSLVAGGSEQYFGPGTRLTVT.

The table lists this clonotype with a few counts. The chain combines TRBV14 with TRBJ2-7, with D tentatively TRBD1 (5 bases). Trimming took 2 bases from V and 4 from J, leaving 15 bases between them. This CDR3 comprises 15 residues. CDR1 is SGHDN, CDR2 FVKESK, per germline. The CDR3 DNA sequence: TGTGCCAGCAGCCAAATACAGGTTGGGGTATACGAGCAGTACTTC. Translating it yields CASSQIQVGVYEQYF.

This clonotype was counted between two and nine times. The CDR3 reads CASSLRGADEAFF. The CDR3 nucleotides read TGTGCCAGCAGCCTTCGGGGGGCGGATGAAGCTTTCTTT. The rearrangement joins TRBV6-6 to TRBJ1-1; TRBD1 might be the D (6 bases). Germline V gene lookup returns CDR1 MNHNY and CDR2 SVGAGI (reference sequence). With 6 bases removed from V and 7 bases from J, the gap between germline ends came to 15 bases. This CDR3 has 13 residues.

This chain joins TRBV7-9 and TRBJ2-1; D ambiguous. Trimming stripped 3 bases from V and 1 base from J, with 19 bases between. This CDR3 has 18 amino acids. Germline V CDR1 and CDR2: SEHNR, FQNEAQ (reference sequence). In DNA, the CDR3 is TGTGCCAGCAGCTTTACCTATCGAGTTGATACGTCCTACAATGAGCAGTTCTTC. It specifies CASSFTYRVDTSYNEQFF.

This sequence joins TRBV4-3 and TRBJ2-6, with D unclear. CDR1 and CDR2 (germline): LGHNA, YSLEER. This CDR3 comprises 13 residues. Trimming left V 4 bases short and J 10 bases short, with 11 bases between. The CDR3 coding sequence is TGCGCCAGCAGCCTTGAGTTGAATAACGTCCTGACTTTC. Amino acids: CASSLELNNVLTF.

A few counts support this clonotype. The chain joins TRBV7-2 to TRBJ2-5, with 8 bases aligning to TRBD1. CDR1 and CDR2 from the germline V gene are SGHTA and FQGNSA. The CDR3 is made up of 13 amino acids. The junction had 4 bases not matched to a gene; V was cut back by 6 bases and J by 4 bases. In DNA, the CDR3 is TGTGCCAGCAGTCAGGGGGCGGGAGAGACCCAGTACTTC. It is translated as CASSQGAGETQYF.

The chain carries TRBV28 and TRBJ2-3, with D possibly called TRBD1 or TRBD2 (6 bases each). The length of the CDR3 is 16 residues. V was clipped by 4 bases and J by 3 bases, with 17 bases between them. Germline V gene lookup returns CDR1 MDHEN and CDR2 SYDVKM. For the CDR3, the DNA is TGTGCCAGCAGTTCCACGGGGGCTTTCGGGACAGATACGCAGTATTTT. It encodes CASSSTGAFGTDTQYF.

This clonotype came up a few times. V is TRBV7-3 and J is TRBJ2-1, with D maybe TRBD1 (7 bases). CDR1 is SGHTA, CDR2 FQGTGA, per germline. Trimming removed 3 bases at V and 2 bases at J, with 11 bases between. CDR3 length equals 15 residues. The CDR3 sequence is CASSFRGDTYNEQFF. Written as DNA, the CDR3 is TGTGCCAGCAGCTTCAGGGGGGACACCTACAATGAGCAGTTCTTC.

The chain recombines TRBV20-1 with TRBJ1-1; D is unresolved. The germline V and J ends were trimmed by 6 bases and 5 bases, with 19 bases remaining between them. Germline CDR1 is DFQATT and CDR2 is SNEGSKA (reference sequence). CDR3 size: 14 residues. This CDR3 is CSAKRVHGRTEAFF. The CDR3, as DNA: TGCAGTGCCAAAAGGGTACATGGGCGAACTGAAGCTTTCTTT.

The table lists this clonotype with a count of one. The rearrangement joins TRBV14 to TRBJ1-2, with no clear D. Trimming took 3 bases from V and 4 from J, leaving 12 bases between them. CDR1 and CDR2 (germline): SGHDN, FVKESK. There are 14 residues in the CDR3. DNA of the CDR3: TGTGCCAGCAGCCACCAGCCCCTCTCCTATGGCTACACCTTC. As protein: CASSHQPLSYGYTF.

This clonotype was counted a single time. The rearrangement links TRBV9 to TRBJ1-1; no reliable D call. This CDR3 is built from 15 residues. Between the trimmed V and J ends, which lost 4 bases and 1 base, there was a span of 14 bases. CDR1 is SGDLS, CDR2 YYNGEE, per germline. The DNA of the CDR3 is TGTGCCAGCAGCTACCTAAGTAGGACGAACACTGAAGCTTTCTTT. It translates to CASSYLSRTNTEAFF.

The J gene is TRBJ2-1, the V gene TRBV20-1; tentative D call: TRBD2 (6 bases). Germline V CDR1 and CDR2: DFQATT, SNEGSKA (reference sequence). This CDR3 contains 15 residues. Trimming cost V 5 bases and J 8 bases, with 22 bases left between them. CDR3 region: CSALSGWEAGYEQFF. CDR3 DNA: TGCAGTGCTCTATCTGGGTGGGAGGCCGGGTATGAGCAGTTCTTC.

The rearrangement uses TRBV10-2 and TRBJ2-5; 7 bases fit TRBD1. Germline-derived CDR1 and CDR2 are WSHSY and SAAADI. CDR3 size: 13 residues. Unmatched junction bases numbered 6, after V lost 6 bases and J lost 5 bases. This CDR3 reads CASRGGQVETQYF. The CDR3 DNA follows: TGCGCCAGCAGAGGGGGCCAGGTCGAGACCCAGTACTTC.

This clonotype came up a few times. This rearrangement joins TRBV5-1 to TRBJ2-1, with 14 bases lining up with TRBD2. Trimming at V came to 4 bases and at J to 8 bases, leaving 8 bases not matched to a gene. Per the germline V gene, CDR1 is SGHRS and CDR2 is YFSETQ. CDR3 length: 16 residues. The CDR3 nucleotides read TGCGCCAGCAGCCCGGGGGGACTAGCGGGAGTATATGAGCAGTTCTTC. It translates to CASSPGGLAGVYEQFF.

This clonotype was counted a few times. The chain is built from TRBV28 and TRBJ2-7; D unclear. The CDR3 is 12 residues long. CDR1 and CDR2 from the germline V gene are MDHEN and SYDVKM. Deletions cut 4 bases from V and 2 bases from J, with 6 bases between. The CDR3 protein is CASSSRPYEQYF. CDR3 nucleotides: TGTGCCAGCAGTTCCCGACCCTACGAGCAGTACTTC.

This clonotype was observed a handful of times. The rearrangement uses TRBV3-1 and TRBJ1-1; the D gene is possibly TRBD1 (6 bases). There are 13 residues in the CDR3. Germline V gene lookup returns CDR1 LGHDT and CDR2 YNNKEL (reference sequence). V was clipped by 2 bases and J by 3 bases, with 7 bases between them. CDR3 in amino acids: CASSQNRDTEAFF. CDR3 DNA: TGTGCCAGCAGCCAAAACAGGGACACTGAAGCTTTCTTT.

The V call is TRBV7-6, the J call TRBJ2-1; the match to TRBD1 covers 7 bases. The germline V gene encodes CDR1 SGHVS and CDR2 FNYEAQ. CDR3 length: 15 residues. After removal of 5 bases from V and 6 bases from J, the junction contained 10 bases not matched to a gene. The CDR3 nucleotides read TGTGCCAGCAGCGTGCAGACAGGGTTGGCCAATGAGCAGTTCTTC. Residues: CASSVQTGLANEQFF.

This clonotype has more than one count but fewer than ten. This rearrangement joins TRBV10-3 to TRBJ2-7; 7 bases map to TRBD1. Germline CDR1 ENHRY, CDR2 SYGVKD. With 7 bases clipped from V and 0 bases from J, the junction kept 9 bases outside the gene matches. This CDR3 comprises 15 residues. The CDR3 DNA reads TGTGCCATCATGGGCGCTACAGGGGACTCCTACGAGCAGTACTTC. Encoded protein: CAIMGATGDSYEQYF.

Notes on this clonotype: A read error may be the cause here, since a much bigger clone is one base away. The J gene is TRBJ2-1, the V gene TRBV10-1; D not resolved. The V gene's germline CDR1 is WNHNN and CDR2 SYGVQD (reference sequence). The CDR3 consists of 13 residues. The CDR3 nucleotides are TGCGCCAACAGTACGAGACCGAACAATGAGCAGTTCTTC. Translation gives CANSTRPNNEQFF.

This clonotype occurred a few times. The chain links TRBV28 to TRBJ2-3; no reliable D call. The CDR3 is made up of 14 amino acids. CDR1 is MDHEN, CDR2 SYDVKM, per germline. Trimming left V 5 bases short and J 2 bases short, with 11 bases between. The CDR3 sequence is CASSPLLFTDTQYF. In nucleotides, the CDR3 is TGTGCCAGCAGTCCTCTGCTCTTCACAGATACGCAGTATTTT.